The 21 T cell receptor beta chains presented below share a single source sample, sequenced in a study of blood T cell repertoires in COVID-19. Sequencing used immunoSEQ multiplex PCR; TCRdb keeps in-frame clones, though not all of them. The data show tens of thousands of clones, 80% to 95% seen once. The specimen was peripheral blood. These receptors were taken from a woman of 80 years or more with acute or convalescent COVID-19.

The table lists this clone with a count of one. The chain links TRBV2 to TRBJ2-5; 11 positions agree with TRBD2. V was clipped by 2 bases and J by 2 bases; unmatched bases: 1. CDR3 length: 15 amino acids. Germline V lookup: CDR1 SNHLY, CDR2 FYNNEI. In DNA form, the CDR3 reads TGTGCCAGCAGTGAACTAGCGGGGGGACAAGAGACCCAGTACTTC. Amino acids: CASSELAGGQETQYF.

This clone appeared a single time. The chain links TRBV28 to TRBJ1-2; TRBD1 agrees at 10 bases. Germline assignment: CDR1 MDHEN and CDR2 SYDVKM. J was trimmed by 7 bases and V by 3 bases; bases with no gene match: 5. The CDR3 spans 14 residues. This chain's CDR3 is CASSLDRGMGGYTF. CDR3 nucleotide sequence: TGTGCCAGCAGTTTGGACAGGGGGATGGGTGGCTACACCTTC.

The rearrangement uses TRBV4-1 and TRBJ1-5; D is perhaps TRBD1 (6 bases). This CDR3 contains 17 residues. V was shortened by 1 base and J by 1 base, with 14 bases between the two germline ends. Germline CDR1 is MGHRA and CDR2 is YSYEKL. The chain's CDR3 is CASSQVAGAWSNQPQHF. The CDR3 coding sequence is TGCGCCAGCAGCCAAGTGGCAGGGGCTTGGAGCAATCAGCCCCAGCATTTT.

For the CDR3, the DNA is TGTGCCAGCAGCGTATCGCCCGCGAATAATTCACCCCTCCACTTT. It encodes CASSVSPANNSPLHF. The chain recombines TRBV9 with TRBJ1-6; D is uncertain. The CDR3 totals 15 residues. V gave up 1 base and J gave up 5 bases, with 10 bases separating them. CDR1 and CDR2 (germline): SGDLS, YYNGEE.

The rearrangement uses TRBV29-1 and TRBJ2-7; D not resolved. This CDR3 is built from 13 residues. CDR1 and CDR2 from the germline V gene are SQVTM and ANQGSEA. Trimming shortened V by 7 bases and J by 4 bases, and 17 bases separated the two germline ends. CDR3: CSAGPTPGYEQYF. The CDR3 DNA is TGCAGCGCCGGTCCGACCCCCGGGTACGAGCAGTACTTC.

The chain couples TRBV7-2 to TRBJ1-6; 7 nucleotides agree with TRBD1. After removal of 5 bases from V and 0 bases from J, the junction contained 7 bases not matched to a gene. The length of the CDR3 is 17 residues. The V gene's germline CDR1 is SGHTA and CDR2 FQGNSA. The DNA for the CDR3 is TGTGCCAGCAGCCTCCGGACAGGCCGCTCCTATAATTCACCCCTCCACTTT. Amino acids: CASSLRTGRSYNSPLHF.

This clone was found a few times. The J gene is TRBJ2-7, the V gene TRBV18; D gene uncertain. Germline CDR1 KGHSH, CDR2 LQKENI. The V end was cut by 6 bases, the J end by 2 bases, with 8 bases between. This CDR3 is 12 amino acids long. In DNA, the CDR3 is TGTGCCAGCTCTTCAGACACCTACGAGCAGTACTTC. It yields the protein CASSSDTYEQYF.

This chain uses TRBV25-1 with TRBJ1-2; 7 nucleotides line up with TRBD1. The CDR3 is made up of 13 amino acids. Unmatched junction bases numbered 4, after V lost 5 bases and J lost 4 bases. Germline lookup yields CDR1 MGHDK and CDR2 SYGVNS. CDR3 DNA: TGTGCCAGCAGTAGGGGGCTGGGCTATGGCTACACCTTC. It codes for CASSRGLGYGYTF.

This chain connects TRBV5-6 to TRBJ1-2; D might be TRBD1 (5 bases). The germline gives CDR1 SGHDT, CDR2 YYEEEE. The length of the CDR3 is 14 residues. V was trimmed by 4 bases and J by 0 bases, leaving 10 bases between them. CDR3 DNA: TGTGCCAGCAGCCCCGACAGAACTAACTATGGCTACACCTTC. Amino acid sequence: CASSPDRTNYGYTF.

V is TRBV3-1 (or the pseudogene TRBV3-2) and J is TRBJ1-6, with unresolved D. V lost 6 bases to trimming and J lost 4 bases, with 7 bases between them. Per germline, CDR1 LGHDT and CDR2 YNNKEL (reference sequence). The CDR3 length is 13 residues. DNA of the CDR3: TGTGCCAGCAGGCAGGTTTATAATTCACCCCTCCACTTT. The encoded protein is CASRQVYNSPLHF.

The gene calls are TRBV6-2 or TRBV6-3 and TRBJ1-4; D possibly corresponds to TRBD1 (5 bases). This CDR3 region has 17 residues. Germline lookup yields CDR1 MNHEY and CDR2 SVGEGT. The ends were cut back, 0 bases at V and 0 bases at J, with 11 bases in the middle. The CDR3 DNA reads TGTGCCAGCAGTTACTCGATAAGACAGACAACTAATGAAAAACTGTTTTTT. It yields the protein CASSYSIRQTTNEKLFF.

J is TRBJ2-7 and V is TRBV18; the D gene is possibly TRBD2 (5 bases). Between the trimmed V and J ends, which lost 3 bases and 5 bases, there was a span of 5 bases. CDR1 and CDR2 from the germline V gene are KGHSH and LQKENI. This CDR3 comprises 11 residues. The CDR3 DNA sequence: TGTGCCAGCTCACCGAGGGACGAGCAGTACTTC. Amino acids: CASSPRDEQYF.

The gene calls are TRBV24-1 and TRBJ2-1; 9 bases align to TRBD2. Trimming took 4 bases from V and 12 from J; bases not matched to a gene: 12. Germline-derived CDR1 and CDR2 are KGHDR and SFDVKD. CDR3 size: 15 residues. The CDR3 nucleotides read TGTGCCACCAGTGACTTGACTAGCGGAGGGAGCGGGCAGTTCTTC. It is translated as CATSDLTSGGSGQFF.

J is TRBJ2-7 and V is TRBV2; maybe TRBD1 (6 bases). V was pared by 7 bases and J by 1 base, with 8 bases between. This CDR3 spans 12 amino acids. Germline CDR1 is SNHLY and CDR2 is FYNNEI. CDR3 residues: CASKGTSYEQYF. CDR3 coding DNA: TGTGCCAGCAAGGGGACATCCTACGAGCAGTACTTC.

This chain connects TRBV7-9 to TRBJ1-1, with D hard to call. Germline lookup yields CDR1 SEHNR and CDR2 FQNEAQ (reference sequence). The CDR3 totals 15 residues. The V and J ends lost 1 base and 0 bases respectively, with 9 bases between them. The CDR3 DNA reads TGTGCCAGCAGCTTAGGACACAACATGAACACTGAAGCTTTCTTT. It encodes CASSLGHNMNTEAFF.

CDR3 sequence reads: CASTSGVGDGNYGYTF. Written as DNA, the CDR3 is TGTGCCAGTACCTCAGGGGTGGGGGACGGTAACTATGGCTACACCTTC. The chain carries TRBV19 and TRBJ1-2; D possibly corresponds to TRBD1 (6 bases). This CDR3 contains 16 residues. Trimming left V 7 bases short and J 1 base short, with 19 bases between. CDR1 is LNHDA and CDR2 is SQIVND in the germline V gene (reference sequence).

V is TRBV19 and J is TRBJ2-3, with TRBD1 matching 9 bases. From germline, CDR1 is LNHDA and CDR2 SQIVND (reference sequence). V was pared by 2 bases and J by 4 bases, with 4 bases of the junction left unmatched. CDR3 size: 15 residues. CDR3 protein: CASSISGQGSDTQYF. CDR3 DNA sequence: TGTGCCAGTAGTATAAGCGGACAGGGGTCAGATACGCAGTATTTT.

This clone appeared a single time. V is TRBV9 and J is TRBJ1-2; TRBD1 matches at 10 bases. This CDR3 spans 18 amino acids. Germline values: CDR1 SGDLS, CDR2 YYNGEE. Trimming took 4 bases from V and 2 from J; bases not matched to a gene: 14. CDR3 in amino acids: CASSTSKRQGAQNYGYTF. The DNA for the CDR3 is TGTGCCAGCAGCACCAGCAAGAGACAGGGGGCGCAAAACTATGGCTACACCTTC.

This sequence joins TRBV7-2 and TRBJ1-3; D call uncertain. V lost 2 bases and J lost 0, with 11 bases in between. CDR1 and CDR2 from the germline V gene are SGHTA and FQGNSA. The CDR3 totals 16 residues. This chain's CDR3 is CASSLQTPYSGNTIYF. The CDR3 nucleotides read TGTGCCAGCAGCTTACAGACTCCCTACTCTGGAAACACCATATATTTT.

The CDR3, as DNA: TGTGCCAGCAGTTACACCAGGATCAGCAATCAGCCCCAGCATTTT. Translation: CASSYTRISNQPQHF. The chain combines TRBV6-2 or TRBV6-3 with TRBJ1-5; D is undetermined. Looked up from germline, CDR1 is MNHEY and CDR2 is SVGEGT. This CDR3 region has 15 residues. The V and J ends lost 2 bases and 1 base respectively, with 9 bases between them.

The V gene is TRBV19, the J gene TRBJ2-5, with D possibly matching TRBD1 (7 bases). This CDR3 has 15 residues. Trimming stripped 6 bases from V and 5 bases from J, with 19 bases between. Germline V CDR1 and CDR2: LNHDA, SQIVND (reference sequence). CDR3 in amino acids: CASSRTSGGGETQYF. CDR3 bases: TGTGCCAGTAGCCGGACTTCAGGGGGAGGTGAGACCCAGTACTTC. The whole variable domain, remainder taken from reference TRBV19 and TRBJ2-5, is DGGITQSPKYLFRKEGQNVTLSCEQNLNHDAMYWYRQDPGQGLRLIYYSQIVNDFQKGDIAEGYSVSREKKESFPLTVTSAQKNPTAFYLCASSRTSGGGETQYFGPGTRLLVL.